The T cell receptor (beta chain) described here comes from a study of blood T cells in healthy people across ages. Study information: With template switching, about one barcoded beta molecule was captured per two T cells. Study-level findings and limits: PBMC samples, being unsorted, prevented any conclusive comparison of naive and antigen-experienced cells.

Together with a sample-barcoded 5' primer, a J-beta primer mix was included in a second PCR lasting roughly 6 to 12 cycles. Every cDNA molecule carried a tag from a template-switch adaptor bearing 12 random nucleotides. In TCRdb, the 5' RACE reads were re-called with MiXCR into one record per CDR3 protein. The sample yields about 830,000 distinct CDR3 sequences, 58% seen once. A note on this clonotype: The target antigen is unknown.

V lost 4 bases and J lost 9, with 20 bases in between. Germline V gene data show CDR1 as SGDLS and CDR2 as YYNGEE. The CDR3 sequence is 15 residues long. This sequence joins TRBV9 and TRBJ1-3; D call uncertain. This TCR came from a man aged 25-40 years in good health. Specimen: blood. The DNA of the CDR3 is TGTGCCAGCAGCCCCAATCTTGTCAGGAGTAGCACCATATATTTT. Translating gives CASSPNLVRSSTIYF.